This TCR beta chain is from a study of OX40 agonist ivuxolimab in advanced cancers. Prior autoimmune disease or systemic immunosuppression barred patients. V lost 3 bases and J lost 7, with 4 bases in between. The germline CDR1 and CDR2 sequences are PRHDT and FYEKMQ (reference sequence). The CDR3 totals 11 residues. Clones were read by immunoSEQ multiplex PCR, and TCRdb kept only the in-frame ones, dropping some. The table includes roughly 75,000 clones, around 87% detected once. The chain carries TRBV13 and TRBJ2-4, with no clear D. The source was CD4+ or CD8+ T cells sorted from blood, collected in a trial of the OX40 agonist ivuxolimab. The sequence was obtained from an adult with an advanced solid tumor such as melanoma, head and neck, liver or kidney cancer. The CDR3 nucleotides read TGTGCCAGCAGCTTGGGCAACATTCAGTACTTC. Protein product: CASSLGNIQYF.